This T cell receptor beta chain is drawn from a study of CD8+CD57+ T cells in acquired aplastic anemia. Overall study results and limits: The CD8+ Simpson's diversity of patients and controls was not significantly different.

A note on this clonotype: Its matching antigen is unknown.

CDR3 length: 13 residues. Germline V CDR1 and CDR2: LNHNV, YYDKDF (reference sequence). Profiles of TCR beta VDJ and CDR3 were generated from a genomic DNA template. TCRdb redid the calling of the reads with MiXCR, one entry per CDR3 protein. The table shows 350,000 to 450,000 distinct CDR3 sequences, with approximately 70% occurring only once. The chain couples TRBV15 to TRBJ2-7, with a weak D call TRBD2 (5 bases). The DNA end is more similar to TRBJ2-5, so the J call may be wrong. The sequence came from a human donor in good health, serving as a control. Sample: sorted CD4+, CD8+, or CD8+CD57+ T cells (not recorded which) from PBMCs. The CDR3 region is CAIARGNKETQYF. In nucleotides, the CDR3 is TGTGCCATCGCACGGGGTAACAAAGAGACCCAGTACTTC.